What follows describes a single T cell receptor beta chain. Its antigen is not yet known. From the germline J gene comes the end of the CDR3, since the read stops 3 residues before it. TCR beta CDR3 regions were amplified by multiplex PCR from an average of roughly 1,200 ng genomic DNA per sample using the immunoSEQ assay. Primer bias was corrected in the assay by using a complete synthetic TCR repertoire to establish an amplification baseline. Amplicons were sequenced on the Illumina platform. As for how the authors treated the data: Sequences were error-corrected by clustering with frequency ratios and a modified nearest-neighbor algorithm, then analyzed in the immunoSEQ Analyzer with IMGT gene definitions. At each rarefaction depth, TCR richness and evenness were averaged across 20 rarefaction repeats, and any sample with fewer sequences than the depth was left out. Relative abundances of V, D and J genes were compared between groups using Wilcoxon rank sum tests, with FDR correction applied. For the blinded duplicates, the intraclass correlation was approximately 96% for TCR richness and averaged around 81% across 70 or so gene segments. Imported from immuneACCESS, the table was reduced by TCRdb to in-frame sequences with V and J called. These copies leave out some clones; in studies compared against another copy, an unresolved V gene accounts for under half, and the cause of the remainder is not known. Clonal size and the V and J genes are those of that table, whereas D and trimming came from the DNA. The sample's table lists a count of about 30,000 clones. Clones ranked in the top ten supply under 8.5% of the sample.

Every participant had a single incident cervical HPV16 infection, and women with prevalent HPV16 infections were excluded. Cervical HPV DNA was detected by MY09/MY11 PCR, and genotyping was performed by dot-blot hybridization. Less than 19 mL of heparinized blood was centrifuged, after which the buffy coat was aliquoted, frozen at -30 degrees C, and then stored at -80 degrees C. QIAGEN kits were used to extract genomic DNA from buffy coat specimens. Clipping removes 1 base from V and 1 base from J, with 3 as the unmatched junction base count. CDR1 SGHNT and CDR2 YYREEE were looked up in the germline V gene (reference sequence). Counted from cysteine to phenylalanine, this CDR3 has 15 amino acids. Only the CDR3 bases that were read are kept: 36 of them, in frame from base 1. The sample belongs to a study of T cells in women clearing cervical HPV infection (dated by TCRdb to between 2017 and 2018). For the study in its entirety: The cases were 25 to 30 women with histologically confirmed HPV16-related CIN3 or worse, and 2 of those women had invasive cancers. The roughly 25 controls were women who cleared a single incident HPV16 infection within 12 months without developing precancer or cancer. Blood from cases was drawn at the visit where the lesion was first identified, while blood from controls was drawn once the infection was no longer detected. Among cases, blood sampling came a median of approximately 150 days after lesion detection, with an interquartile range of about 80 to 220 days. Since only a few of the women had HLA typing available, the possibility that HLA type was acting as a confounder could not be ruled out. An exploratory proof-of-principle case-control study, nested within the Guanacaste HPV Natural History Study in Costa Rica, was conducted to compare TCR repertoires across cervical HPV16 outcomes. Cases and controls were matched on age within five years and on year of sample collection. Median age was 34 years in cases versus over 37 in controls, and baseline characteristics did not differ significantly. In the parent cohort, 10,049 women aged 18 or older were enrolled in Guanacaste, Costa Rica, during about 1993 to 1994 and were followed for over six years. As quality controls, five blinded duplicates were added to each group, bringing the total to about 60 samples made up of approximately 50 participants and 10 replicates. Overall results and qualifications from the work: The cross-sectional design could not show whether associations preceded infection or resulted from it; effector/memory subsets and HPV-specific T cells were not isolated. T-cell numbers per sample were unknown, so richness differences could reflect varying T-cell content rather than repertoire biology. TRBV6-7 relative abundance was lower in cases than in controls (roughly 0.12% versus 0.15%; Bonferroni P = 0.0008). By combining richness with V gene abundances, random forest classifiers separated cases from controls with an estimated AUC of about 0.86. CIN3+ cases had significantly higher TCR repertoire richness than controls across sequencing depths, but evenness did not differ between the groups.

The origin of this receptor is a woman aged 18 to 75 with a cervical HPV16 infection that either progressed to CIN3+ or cleared (not recorded which). Sequencing used blood buffy coat. The chain employs TRBV5-4 and TRBJ2-5; 8 middle bases align to TRBD2. The CDR3 DNA, read in part, is TGTGCCAGCAGCTTGACGGGGGGGGGCCAAGAGACC. Translated, this gives CASSLTGGGQET. The entire CDR3 sequence reads CASSLTGGGQETQYF.